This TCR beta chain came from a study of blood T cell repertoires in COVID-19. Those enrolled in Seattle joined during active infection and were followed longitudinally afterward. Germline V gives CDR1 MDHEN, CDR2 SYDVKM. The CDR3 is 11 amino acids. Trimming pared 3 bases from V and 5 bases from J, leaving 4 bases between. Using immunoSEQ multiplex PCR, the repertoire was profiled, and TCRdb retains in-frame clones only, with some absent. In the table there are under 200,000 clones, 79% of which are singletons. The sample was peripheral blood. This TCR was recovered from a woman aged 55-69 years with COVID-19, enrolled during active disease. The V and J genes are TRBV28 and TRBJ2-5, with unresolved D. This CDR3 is CASSFLETQYF. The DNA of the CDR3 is TGTGCCAGCAGTTTCCTGGAGACCCAGTACTTC. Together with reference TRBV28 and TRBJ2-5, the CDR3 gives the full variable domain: DVKVTQSSRYLVKRTGEKVFLECVQDMDHENMFWYRQDPGLGLRLIYFSYDVKMKEKGDIPEGYSVSREKKERFSLILESASTNQTSMYLCASSFLETQYFGPGTRLLVL.